This T cell receptor (beta chain) was sequenced for a study of cytomegalovirus exposure and HLA in healthy donors. A word on this clone: The antigen remains undetermined.

The PCR was carried out with 60 Vbeta primers and 13 Jbeta primers. How the authors handled the data: Later, roughly 80 million unique TCR beta chains were counted in an analysis, and roughly 11 million of them were shared. The method was immunoSEQ multiplex PCR; TCRdb's version includes in-frame clones alone and lacks a portion of them. V and J calls and clone size are given by that table; D and trimming were obtained from the DNA. Its table records about 110,000 clones. The CDR3 is 16 amino acids. Trimming cost V 4 bases and J 0 bases, with 16 bases left between them. Germline V lookup: CDR1 SGHNT, CDR2 YYREEE (reference sequence). General observations from the study: Reportedly, cytomegalovirus status was diagnosed with high sensitivity and specificity. Later on, a genetic analysis was performed. It linked a missense variant in DCLRE1C with V- and J-gene trimming of TCR beta. Of the V segments, some could not be distinguished, including TRBV6-2 and TRBV6-3, and were excluded.

The V and J genes are TRBV5-4 and TRBJ1-2; D unclear. The receptor's source is a man younger than 45 in good health and CMV-seronegative. The sequenced sample consisted of PBMCs. CDR3 residues: CASSPAGISSNYGYTF. The CDR3 region has the DNA TGTGCCAGCAGCCCCGCGGGGATTTCGTCTAACTATGGCTACACCTTC.